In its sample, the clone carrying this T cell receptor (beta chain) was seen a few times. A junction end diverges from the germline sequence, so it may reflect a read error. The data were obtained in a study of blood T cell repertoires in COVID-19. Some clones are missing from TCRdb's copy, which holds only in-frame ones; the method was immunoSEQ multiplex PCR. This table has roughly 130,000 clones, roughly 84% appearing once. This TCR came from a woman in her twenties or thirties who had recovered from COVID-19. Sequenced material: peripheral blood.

CDR3 loop: CASSTGTGGLDEQFF. The CDR3 DNA follows: TGTGCTAGCAGTACCGGGACAGGGGGTCTCGATGAGCAGTTCTTC. The rearrangement joins TRBV7-7 to TRBJ2-1; TRBD1 agrees at 11 bases. The CDR3 has 15 residues. Germline CDR1 and CDR2: SSHAT and FNYEAQ (reference sequence).